Sequencing of this TCR beta chain was carried out in a study of Graves' ophthalmopathy and Graves' hyperthyroidism (dated by TCRdb to about 2018). Study-level background: Peripheral blood was collected before any treatment was given, at the time of initial diagnosis. TCR beta repertoire signatures were used to distinguish Graves' ophthalmopathy from Graves' hyperthyroidism and to predict progression to ophthalmopathy. In total, 135 blood samples were TCR-sequenced: 43 ophthalmopathy, 80 or so hyperthyroidism and some 17 hyperthyroidism-to-ophthalmopathy patients. To explore V-J signatures that distinguish ophthalmopathy from hyperthyroidism, a discovery set of 100 patients was enrolled, made up of 40 to 45 with ophthalmopathy and roughly 57 with stable hyperthyroidism. The independent validation cohort included approximately 19 hyperthyroidism patients plus 17 patients who later progressed from hyperthyroidism to ophthalmopathy. T-cell repertoires of thyroid tissue and blood were compared in 5 or 6 hyperthyroidism patients. Following sample collection, hyperthyroidism patients were given methimazole at a starting dose of 30 mg daily, and ophthalmopathy patients were given high-dose intravenous methylprednisolone. The roughly 100 discovery patients were randomly divided into training and test sets at a 7:3 ratio.

Hyperthyroidism was considered stable if no progression to ophthalmopathy occurred within 18 months of follow-up. Hyperthyroidism patients were newly diagnosed, with disease duration under 2 months, and aged 18 to 65 years. Patients were excluded if they had other autoimmune diseases, uncontrolled infections, pregnancy or lactation. Diagnosis relied on clinical symptoms, serum thyroxine, TRAb, thyroid ultrasound and orbital computed tomography. Using Ficoll-Paque density gradient centrifugation, PBMCs were isolated from 9.5 to 10 ml of fresh peripheral blood. Total RNA was extracted using Trizol reagent, and RNA quality was checked on an Agilent 2100 Bioanalyzer. The CDR3 numbers 15 residues from cysteine through phenylalanine. Here the CDR3 DNA is all that survives: 45 bases in frame from base 1. V sheds 5 bases and J sheds 4 bases, leaving 15 bases between their ends. Via the germline V gene, CDR1 is MDHEN and CDR2 SYDVKM.

TCR beta CDR3 regions were amplified from RNA transcripts for repertoire sequencing. HTBI primers and the Qiagen OneStep RT-PCR kit were used in a first-round RT-PCR, which was followed by a second-round multiplex PCR, size selection and purification. The libraries underwent paired-end sequencing with 100 bp reads on an Illumina HiSeq2000. For the original study's pipeline: SOAPnuke was used for read processing, and reads with adapters, uncalled bases, a mean Phred below 15, or no exact constant-primer or identifier match were discarded. COPE v1.2.5 was used to merge high-quality paired reads. Clonotypes were defined as unique nucleotide sequences and were aligned to IMGT TRB V, D and J references using MiTCR v1.1. Analysis was restricted to V-J combinations with a frequency above 0.0001, which covered approximately 99% of repertoires. For each V-J combination, a TCR clonal expansion and chaos score was defined as F50 clonal expansion divided by the chaos observed in the TCRdist matrix. Welch's t-statistics and random forest were used to reduce the features to about 12 V-J combinations, which were then used as input to a naive Bayes classifier. The similarity between thyroid and blood repertoires was quantified using the Morisita-Horn index. TCRdb's own reprocessing of the public reads used fastp at Q25 and MiXCR and kept productive beta chains. Merged by CDR3 protein, the rows form single entries marked with the most common genes and DNA. V and J calls and clone size were set by TCRdb, not the authors. The sample includes just over 600,000 distinct CDR3 sequences, with 20% to 25% observed a single time. About 6.6% of the sample is in the top ten clones.

Beyond this particular receptor, the publication reports: Most expanded thyroid clonotypes with frequency above 0.001 were also detected in blood, suggesting blood repertoires may reflect the thyroid immune response. Sample size was not statistically predetermined, and group allocation was not concealed from the investigators. In cross-validation, the 13-signature model distinguished ophthalmopathy from stable hyperthyroidism with more than 85% sensitivity and around 84% specificity, while in the test set the corresponding values were approximately 79% and 70%. In validation, the model predicted ophthalmopathy progression with about 70% sensitivity and around 72% specificity; some twelve predicted patients were CT-confirmed with GO in a median of around 6 months.

This clonotype was seen repeatedly, ten times or more. Its antigen is still unknown. Base qualities are missing; no much larger clone stands one base away. The source of this sequence is a woman aged 18-29 years with stable Graves' hyperthyroidism. Some clones in this sample may be carry-over from other donors' samples. Donor details come from another sample of the same person, matched by shared clones. Source material: peripheral blood. The sequence joins TRBV28 to TRBJ1-5; the D gene assignment is ambiguous. CDR3 region: CASSHYVILNQPQHF. Here is the DNA: TGTGCCAGCAGTCACTACGTCATACTAAATCAGCCCCAGCATTTT.